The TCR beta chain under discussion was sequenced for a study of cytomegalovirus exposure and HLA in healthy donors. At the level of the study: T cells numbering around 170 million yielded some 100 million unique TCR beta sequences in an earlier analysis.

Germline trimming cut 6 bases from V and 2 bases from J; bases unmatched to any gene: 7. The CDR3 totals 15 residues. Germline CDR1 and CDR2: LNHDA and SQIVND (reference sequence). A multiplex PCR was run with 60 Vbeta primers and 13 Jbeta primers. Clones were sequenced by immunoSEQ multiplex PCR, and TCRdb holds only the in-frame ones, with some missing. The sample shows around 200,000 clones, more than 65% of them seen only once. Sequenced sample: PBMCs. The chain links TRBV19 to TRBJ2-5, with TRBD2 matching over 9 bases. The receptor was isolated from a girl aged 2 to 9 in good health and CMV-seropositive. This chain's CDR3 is CASRQGLAIQETQYF. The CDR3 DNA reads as TGTGCCAGTAGGCAAGGACTAGCGATACAAGAGACCCAGTACTTC.